These T cell receptor beta chains were read from a single sample in a study of blood T cell repertoires in COVID-19. Profiling relied on immunoSEQ multiplex PCR, and the TCRdb table lists in-frame clones only, not all of them. Altogether roughly 200,000 clones are present, 70% to 90% being singletons, with the ten largest covering around 4.9%. Specimen: peripheral blood. These receptors came from an elderly woman with acute or convalescent COVID-19. Each CDR3 is given with its conserved first and last residue. A D gene is named only where the DNA matches it firmly. The size entry is marked missing in some rows and otherwise reads once, few, many or a size class.

D gene: TRBD1; V gene: TRBV9; clone size: NA; J gene: TRBJ1-2; CDR3 protein: CASSAQGGPYGYTF; CDR3 DNA: TGTGCCAGCAGCGCCCAGGGGGGACCCTATGGCTACACCTTC
D gene: TRBD1; V gene: TRBV6-5; clone size: few; J gene: TRBJ1-5; CDR3 protein: CASSYLGQGNQPQHF; CDR3 DNA: TGTGCCAGCAGTTACTTGGGACAGGGCAATCAGCCCCAGCATTTT
D gene: NA; V gene: TRBV6-5; clone size: NA; J gene: TRBJ1-2; CDR3 protein: CASSYRGLFYGYTF; CDR3 DNA: TGTGCCAGCAGTTACCGAGGACTCTTCTATGGCTACACCTTC
D gene: NA; V gene: TRBV10-2; clone size: NA; J gene: TRBJ2-7; CDR3 protein: CASSAGHGVTYEQYF; CDR3 DNA: TGCGCCAGCAGTGCGGGACACGGAGTAACCTACGAGCAGTACTTC
D gene: NA; V gene: TRBV6-5; clone size: NA; J gene: TRBJ1-5; CDR3 protein: CASKGGLGAIQPQHF; CDR3 DNA: TGTGCCAGCAAAGGGGGATTGGGAGCTATTCAGCCCCAGCATTTT
D gene: NA; V gene: TRBV2; clone size: NA; J gene: TRBJ2-7; CDR3 protein: CASSVGLSWNYEQYF; CDR3 DNA: TGTGCCAGCAGTGTCGGGTTGAGTTGGAATTACGAGCAGTACTTC
D gene: NA; V gene: TRBV18; clone size: NA; J gene: TRBJ2-1; CDR3 protein: CASSSGGAGNEQFF; CDR3 DNA: TGTGCCAGCTCGTCGGGCGGGGCCGGCAATGAGCAGTTCTTC
D gene: NA; V gene: TRBV28; clone size: once; J gene: TRBJ1-1; CDR3 protein: CASSFGGMEAAAAFF; CDR3 DNA: TGTGCCAGCAGTTTCGGAGGGATGGAAGCAGCAGCAGCTTTCTTT
D gene: NA; V gene: TRBV3-1/TRBV3-2; clone size: NA; J gene: TRBJ2-7; CDR3 protein: CASSPNGFDEQYF; CDR3 DNA: TGTGCCAGCAGCCCCAACGGGTTCGACGAGCAGTACTTC
D gene: TRBD2; V gene: TRBV18; clone size: once; J gene: TRBJ2-7; CDR3 protein: CASSPGTTQAPYEQYF; CDR3 DNA: TGTGCCAGCTCACCAGGGACTACCCAAGCACCCTACGAGCAGTACTTC
D gene: TRBD1; V gene: TRBV2; clone size: NA; J gene: TRBJ1-4; CDR3 protein: CASSEGDSLLFF; CDR3 DNA: TGTGCCAGCAGTGAAGGGGACAGCCTACTGTTTTTT
D gene: TRBD1; V gene: TRBV24-1; clone size: NA; J gene: TRBJ2-2; CDR3 protein: CATSETKQGPGDTGELFF; CDR3 DNA: TGTGCCACCAGTGAAACAAAACAGGGGCCTGGGGACACCGGGGAGCTGTTTTTT
D gene: TRBD2; V gene: TRBV10-2; clone size: NA; J gene: TRBJ2-3; CDR3 protein: CASYPSGRATDTQYF; CDR3 DNA: TGCGCCAGCTATCCTAGCGGGAGAGCCACAGATACGCAGTATTTT
D gene: NA; V gene: TRBV11-3; clone size: NA; J gene: TRBJ2-5; CDR3 protein: CASSPKGEETQYF; CDR3 DNA: TGTGCCAGCAGCCCAAAAGGGGAAGAGACCCAGTACTTC
D gene: NA; V gene: TRBV2; clone size: NA; J gene: TRBJ1-2; CDR3 protein: CASSESVTYYGYTF; CDR3 DNA: TGTGCCAGCAGTGAATCTGTGACTTATTATGGCTACACCTTC
D gene: NA; V gene: TRBV28; clone size: NA; J gene: TRBJ2-5; CDR3 protein: CASSQYPTDRSQETQYF; CDR3 DNA: TGTGCCAGCAGCCAATACCCGACAGACAGGTCCCAAGAGACCCAGTACTTC
D gene: TRBD1; V gene: TRBV6-2/TRBV6-3; clone size: once; J gene: TRBJ1-2; CDR3 protein: CASSERSGTGPRRYTF; CDR3 DNA: TGTGCCAGCAGTGAGCGATCCGGGACAGGCCCCCGGCGCTACACCTTC
D gene: NA; V gene: TRBV7-8; clone size: NA; J gene: TRBJ1-2; CDR3 protein: CASGAGLGNNYGYTF; CDR3 DNA: TGTGCCAGCGGGGCAGGGTTAGGGAATAACTATGGCTACACCTTC
D gene: TRBD1; V gene: TRBV7-9; clone size: NA; J gene: TRBJ1-6; CDR3 protein: CASALRTGGGSPLHF; CDR3 DNA: TGTGCCAGCGCCTTGCGGACAGGGGGGGGTTCACCCCTCCACTTT
D gene: TRBD1; V gene: TRBV6-2/TRBV6-3; clone size: NA; J gene: TRBJ2-1; CDR3 protein: CASSYLTGVGDEQFF; CDR3 DNA: TGTGCCAGCAGTTACTTGACAGGGGTTGGGGATGAGCAGTTCTTC
D gene: TRBD1; V gene: TRBV4-1; clone size: NA; J gene: TRBJ2-4; CDR3 protein: CASSQPPGTEKNIQYF; CDR3 DNA: TGCGCCAGCAGCCAACCCCCCGGGACAGAAAAAAACATTCAGTACTTC
D gene: NA; V gene: TRBV4-3; clone size: NA; J gene: TRBJ2-2; CDR3 protein: CASSQDPRHRELFF; CDR3 DNA: TGCGCCAGCAGCCAAGATCCCAGGCACCGGGAGCTGTTTTTT
D gene: TRBD1; V gene: TRBV6-5; clone size: NA; J gene: TRBJ2-2; CDR3 protein: CASSRTGGNTGELFF; CDR3 DNA: TGTGCCAGCAGTCGGACAGGAGGGAACACCGGGGAGCTGTTTTTT
D gene: TRBD1; V gene: TRBV5-1; clone size: NA; J gene: TRBJ2-7; CDR3 protein: CASSRDSYEQYF; CDR3 DNA: TGCGCCAGCAGCCGGGACAGCTACGAGCAGTACTTC
D gene: NA; V gene: TRBV18; clone size: NA; J gene: TRBJ1-3; CDR3 protein: CASSPTDAGNTIYF; CDR3 DNA: TGTGCCAGCTCCCCGACAGACGCTGGAAACACCATATATTTT
D gene: NA; V gene: TRBV7-9; clone size: NA; J gene: TRBJ1-2; CDR3 protein: CASSFGPTAAGYTF; CDR3 DNA: TGTGCCAGCAGCTTTGGCCCTACTGCGGCCGGCTACACCTTC
D gene: TRBD2; V gene: TRBV13; clone size: NA; J gene: TRBJ2-3; CDR3 protein: CASSFARLAGGRDTQYF; CDR3 DNA: TGTGCCAGCAGCTTTGCTCGTCTAGCGGGAGGAAGAGATACGCAGTATTTT
D gene: TRBD1; V gene: TRBV3-1/TRBV3-2; clone size: NA; J gene: TRBJ2-1; CDR3 protein: CASSQDLTGSGYNEQFF; CDR3 DNA: TGTGCCAGCAGCCAAGACCTGACAGGGAGCGGCTACAATGAGCAGTTCTTC
D gene: TRBD2; V gene: TRBV20-1; clone size: once; J gene: TRBJ2-7; CDR3 protein: CSASGRGEQYF; CDR3 DNA: TGCAGTGCTAGCGGGAGGGGAGAGCAGTACTTC
D gene: NA; V gene: TRBV6-1; clone size: NA; J gene: TRBJ2-3; CDR3 protein: CASSESDGADTQYF; CDR3 DNA: TGTGCCAGCAGTGAGTCGGACGGGGCAGATACGCAGTATTTT
D gene: NA; V gene: TRBV12-5; clone size: NA; J gene: TRBJ2-5; CDR3 protein: CASGLLSGPETQYF; CDR3 DNA: TGTGCTAGTGGTTTGCTTTCTGGCCCGGAGACCCAGTACTTC
D gene: NA; V gene: TRBV19; clone size: NA; J gene: TRBJ2-7; CDR3 protein: CASSILYGSGFSYEQYF; CDR3 DNA: TGTGCCAGTAGTATTCTCTATGGGTCAGGTTTCTCCTACGAGCAGTACTTC
D gene: NA; V gene: TRBV5-4; clone size: NA; J gene: TRBJ2-1; CDR3 protein: CASSFYNEQFF; CDR3 DNA: TGTGCCAGCAGCTTCTATAATGAGCAGTTCTTC
D gene: NA; V gene: TRBV19; clone size: NA; J gene: TRBJ1-2; CDR3 protein: CASSSTIYGYTF; CDR3 DNA: TGTGCCAGTAGTTCAACTATCTATGGCTACACCTTC
D gene: NA; V gene: TRBV4-3; clone size: NA; J gene: TRBJ2-7; CDR3 protein: CASSLLGGREYEQYF; CDR3 DNA: TGCGCCAGCAGCCTTTTGGGGGGGCGAGAGTACGAGCAGTACTTC
D gene: TRBD1; V gene: TRBV19; clone size: NA; J gene: TRBJ1-6; CDR3 protein: CASSIEQGRTPLHF; CDR3 DNA: TGTGCCAGTAGTATAGAACAGGGGAGGACACCCCTCCACTTT
D gene: TRBD1; V gene: TRBV28; clone size: NA; J gene: TRBJ2-4; CDR3 protein: CASRKEMTGRVIQYF; CDR3 DNA: TGTGCCAGCAGAAAAGAGATGACAGGGCGGGTCATTCAGTACTTC
D gene: TRBD2; V gene: TRBV14; clone size: NA; J gene: TRBJ2-1; CDR3 protein: CASSPGLATYNEQFF; CDR3 DNA: TGTGCCAGCAGCCCGGGACTAGCGACCTACAATGAGCAGTTCTTC
D gene: TRBD1; V gene: TRBV6-4; clone size: NA; J gene: TRBJ2-2; CDR3 protein: CASSEGTGDSGELFF; CDR3 DNA: TGTGCCAGCAGTGAGGGGACAGGGGATTCCGGGGAGCTGTTTTTT
D gene: NA; V gene: TRBV28; clone size: NA; J gene: TRBJ1-2; CDR3 protein: CASSFGAQPDGYTF; CDR3 DNA: TGTGCCAGCAGTTTTGGGGCCCAACCTGATGGCTACACCTTC
D gene: TRBD2; V gene: TRBV12-3/TRBV12-4; clone size: NA; J gene: TRBJ2-7; CDR3 protein: CASRRGGGFEQYF; CDR3 DNA: TGTGCCAGCAGGCGAGGCGGGGGATTCGAGCAGTACTTC
D gene: NA; V gene: TRBV28; clone size: NA; J gene: TRBJ1-4; CDR3 protein: CASSLGGGDNEKLFF; CDR3 DNA: TGTGCCAGCAGTCTCGGAGGGGGGGATAATGAAAAACTGTTTTTT
D gene: TRBD2; V gene: TRBV5-1; clone size: NA; J gene: TRBJ2-1; CDR3 protein: CASSFSGRGDEQFF; CDR3 DNA: TGCGCCAGCAGCTTCAGCGGGAGGGGGGATGAGCAGTTCTTC
D gene: NA; V gene: TRBV9; clone size: NA; J gene: TRBJ2-7; CDR3 protein: CASSSGPGIYEQYF; CDR3 DNA: TGTGCCAGCAGCTCAGGCCCAGGGATCTACGAGCAGTACTTC
D gene: TRBD1; V gene: TRBV29-1; clone size: few; J gene: TRBJ2-7; CDR3 protein: CSARTGHDEQYF; CDR3 DNA: TGCAGCGCCAGGACAGGGCACGACGAGCAGTACTTC
D gene: TRBD2; V gene: TRBV19; clone size: NA; J gene: TRBJ2-2; CDR3 protein: CASSIPGLASGELFF; CDR3 DNA: TGTGCCAGTAGTATTCCGGGACTAGCTTCTGGGGAGCTGTTTTTT
D gene: NA; V gene: TRBV5-6; clone size: few; J gene: TRBJ1-6; CDR3 protein: CASGTRWGNSPLHF; CDR3 DNA: TGTGCCAGCGGGACTCGATGGGGGAATTCACCCCTCCACTTT
D gene: NA; V gene: TRBV14; clone size: NA; J gene: TRBJ1-2; CDR3 protein: CASSQDLSSGGYTF; CDR3 DNA: TGTGCCAGCAGCCAAGATCTTTCGTCCGGGGGCTACACCTTC